This TCR beta chain was recorded in a study of OX40 agonist ivuxolimab in advanced cancers. At the level of the study: An anti-OX40 (CD134) antibody with agonistic activity, ivuxolimab, was administered to patients. Two patients with cutaneous melanoma and one with hepatocellular carcinoma, three in total, showed partial responses.

Germline trimming cut 5 bases from V and 0 bases from J; bases unmatched to any gene: 4. Germline loops: CDR1 SEHNR, CDR2 FQNEAQ (reference sequence). The CDR3 has 16 amino acids. Whole-study findings and limits: Partial responders at 0.1-3.0 mg/kg showed near-lowest clonal expansion. Certain nonresponders likewise exhibited a low normalized T-cell clonal expansion.

Repertoires were generated with immunoSEQ multiplex PCR, while TCRdb's copy carries only in-frame clones and drops some. Of about 35,000 clones in the sample, around four fifths were seen once. This clone has a single count. Its antigen is not known. The sample consisted of CD4+ or CD8+ T cells sorted from blood, taken in a trial of the OX40 agonist ivuxolimab. The sequence derives from an adult with an advanced solid tumor such as melanoma, head and neck, liver or kidney cancer. The chain has TRBV7-9 and TRBJ2-1; TRBD1 matches 10 bases. CDR3 nucleotide sequence: TGTGCCAGCAGCCCGGGACAGGGGAGCTCCTACAATGAGCAGTTCTTC. The encoded protein is CASSPGQGSSYNEQFF.